This paragraph reports one T cell receptor (beta chain). Clones were sequenced by immunoSEQ multiplex PCR, and TCRdb holds only the in-frame ones, with some missing. Among tens of thousands of clones, roughly 84% were seen once, and the ten largest hold 8.5% to 10%. The entry originates in a study of blood T cell repertoires in COVID-19. CDR1 LGHDT and CDR2 YNNKEL come from the germline V gene (reference sequence). The CDR3 has 14 amino acids. Between the trimmed V and J ends, which lost 4 bases and 3 bases, there was a span of 10 bases. The sample comprised peripheral blood. The chain uses TRBV3-1 (or the pseudogene TRBV3-2) and TRBJ1-5; possible D gene TRBD1, 5 bases. The TCR comes from a woman aged 45 to 65 with acute or convalescent COVID-19. The CDR3 DNA reads TGTGCCAGCAGCCTAGGACAAGACAATCAGCCCCAGCATTTT. It specifies CASSLGQDNQPQHF.